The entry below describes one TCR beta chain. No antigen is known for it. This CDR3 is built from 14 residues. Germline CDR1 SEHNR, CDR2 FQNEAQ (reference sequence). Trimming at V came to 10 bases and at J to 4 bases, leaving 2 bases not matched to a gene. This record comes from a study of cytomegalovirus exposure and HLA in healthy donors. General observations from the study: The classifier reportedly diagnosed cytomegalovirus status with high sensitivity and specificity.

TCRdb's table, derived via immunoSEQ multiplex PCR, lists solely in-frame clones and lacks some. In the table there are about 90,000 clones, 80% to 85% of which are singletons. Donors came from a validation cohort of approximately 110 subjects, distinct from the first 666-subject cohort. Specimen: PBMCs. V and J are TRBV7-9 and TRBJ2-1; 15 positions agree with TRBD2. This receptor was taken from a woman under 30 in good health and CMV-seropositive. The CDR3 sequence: CATGTSGGYNEQFF. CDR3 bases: TGTGCCACCGGGACTAGCGGGGGGTACAATGAGCAGTTCTTC.